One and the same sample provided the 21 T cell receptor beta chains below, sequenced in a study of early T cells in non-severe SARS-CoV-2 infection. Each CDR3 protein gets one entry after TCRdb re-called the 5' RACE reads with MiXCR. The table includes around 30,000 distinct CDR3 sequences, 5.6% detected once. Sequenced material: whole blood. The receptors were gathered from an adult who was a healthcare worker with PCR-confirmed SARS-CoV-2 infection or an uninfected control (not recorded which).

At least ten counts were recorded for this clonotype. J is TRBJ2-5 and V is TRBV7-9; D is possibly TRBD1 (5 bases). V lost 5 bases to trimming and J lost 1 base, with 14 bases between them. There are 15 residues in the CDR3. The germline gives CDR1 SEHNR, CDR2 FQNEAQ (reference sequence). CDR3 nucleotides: TGTGCCAGCAGCGCTCCTACAGGATTCCAAGAGACCCAGTACTTC. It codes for CASSAPTGFQETQYF.

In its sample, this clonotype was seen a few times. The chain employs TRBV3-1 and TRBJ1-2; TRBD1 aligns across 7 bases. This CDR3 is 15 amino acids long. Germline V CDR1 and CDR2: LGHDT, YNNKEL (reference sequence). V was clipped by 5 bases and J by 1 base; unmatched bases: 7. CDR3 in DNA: TGTGCCAGCAGCGCACTGACAGGGTTTAACTATGGCTACACCTTC. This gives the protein CASSALTGFNYGYTF.

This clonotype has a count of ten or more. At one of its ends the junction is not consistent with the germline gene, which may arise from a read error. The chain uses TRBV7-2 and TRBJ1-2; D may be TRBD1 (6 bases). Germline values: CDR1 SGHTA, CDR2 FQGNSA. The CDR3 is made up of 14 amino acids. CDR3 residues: CAGSLVRGDYGYTF. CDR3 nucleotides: TGTGCCGGCAGCTTAGTTAGGGGGGACTATGGCTACACCTTC.

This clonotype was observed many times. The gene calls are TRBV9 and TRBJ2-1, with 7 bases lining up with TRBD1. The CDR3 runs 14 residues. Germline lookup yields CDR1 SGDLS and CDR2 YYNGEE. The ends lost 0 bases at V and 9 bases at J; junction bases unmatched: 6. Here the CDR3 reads CASSVGYRGAEQFF. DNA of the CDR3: TGTGCCAGCAGCGTAGGGTACAGGGGCGCTGAGCAGTTCTTC.

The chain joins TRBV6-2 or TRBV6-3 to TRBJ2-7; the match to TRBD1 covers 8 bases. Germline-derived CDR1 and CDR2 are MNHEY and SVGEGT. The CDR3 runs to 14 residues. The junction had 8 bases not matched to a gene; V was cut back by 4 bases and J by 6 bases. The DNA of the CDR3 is TGTGCCAGCAGTTCGTGGACAGGGAGCGGCGAGCAGTACTTC. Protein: CASSSWTGSGEQYF.

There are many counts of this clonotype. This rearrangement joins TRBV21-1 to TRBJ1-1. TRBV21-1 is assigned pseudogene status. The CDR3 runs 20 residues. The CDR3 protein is CASSKGMGLPNTLENTEAFF. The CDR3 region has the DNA TGTGCCAGCAGCAAAGGCATGGGGCTCCCGAACACCCTGGAGAACACTGAAGCTTTCTTT.

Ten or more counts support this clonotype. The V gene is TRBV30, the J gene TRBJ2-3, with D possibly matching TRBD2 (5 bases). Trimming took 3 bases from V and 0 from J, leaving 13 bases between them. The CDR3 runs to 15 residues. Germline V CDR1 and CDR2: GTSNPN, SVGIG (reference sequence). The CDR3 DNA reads TGTGCCTGGAGCTCCCTAGGCGGGAGCACAGATACGCAGTATTTT. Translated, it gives CAWSSLGGSTDTQYF.

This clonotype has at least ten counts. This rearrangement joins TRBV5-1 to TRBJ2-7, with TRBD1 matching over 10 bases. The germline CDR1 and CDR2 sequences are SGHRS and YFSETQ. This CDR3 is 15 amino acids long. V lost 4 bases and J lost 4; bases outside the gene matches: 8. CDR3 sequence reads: CASSQTGGPLYEQYF. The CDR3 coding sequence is TGCGCCAGCAGCCAGACAGGGGGCCCCCTTTACGAGCAGTACTTC. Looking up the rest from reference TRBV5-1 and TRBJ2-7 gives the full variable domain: KAGVTQTPRYLIKTRGQQVTLSCSPISGHRSVSWYQQTPGQGLQFLFEYFSETQRNKGNFPGRFSGRQFSNSRSEMNVSTLELGDSALYLCASSQTGGPLYEQYFGPGTRLTVT.

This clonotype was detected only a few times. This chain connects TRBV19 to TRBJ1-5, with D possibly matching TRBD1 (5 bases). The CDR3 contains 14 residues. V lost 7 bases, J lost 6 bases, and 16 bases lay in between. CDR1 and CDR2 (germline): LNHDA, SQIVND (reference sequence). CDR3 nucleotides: TGTGCCAGTAAGACACCGGCCGGGGGTCAGCCCCAGCATTTT. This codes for CASKTPAGGQPQHF.

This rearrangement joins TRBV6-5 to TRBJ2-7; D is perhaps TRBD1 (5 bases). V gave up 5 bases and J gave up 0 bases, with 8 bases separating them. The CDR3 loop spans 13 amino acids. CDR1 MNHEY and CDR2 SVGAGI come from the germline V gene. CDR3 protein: CASSQGPSYEQYF. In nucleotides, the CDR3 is TGTGCCAGCAGTCAGGGTCCCTCCTACGAGCAGTACTTC.

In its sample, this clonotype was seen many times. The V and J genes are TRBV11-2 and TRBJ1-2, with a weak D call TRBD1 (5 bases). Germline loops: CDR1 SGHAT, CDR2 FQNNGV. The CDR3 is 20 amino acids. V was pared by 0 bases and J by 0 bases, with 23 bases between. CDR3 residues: CASSLDGQAYWTSTNYGYTF. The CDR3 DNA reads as TGTGCCAGCAGCTTAGATGGTCAAGCCTATTGGACATCGACTAACTATGGCTACACCTTC.

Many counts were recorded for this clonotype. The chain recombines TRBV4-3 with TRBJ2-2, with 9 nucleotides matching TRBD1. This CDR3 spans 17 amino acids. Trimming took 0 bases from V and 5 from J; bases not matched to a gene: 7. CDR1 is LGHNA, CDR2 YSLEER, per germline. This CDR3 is CASSQDSGTGRTGELFF. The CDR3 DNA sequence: TGCGCCAGCAGCCAAGATTCTGGGACAGGGCGGACCGGGGAGCTGTTTTTT.

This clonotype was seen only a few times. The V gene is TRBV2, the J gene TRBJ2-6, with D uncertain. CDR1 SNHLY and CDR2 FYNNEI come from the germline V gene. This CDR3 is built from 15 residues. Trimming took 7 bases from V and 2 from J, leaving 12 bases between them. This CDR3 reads CASISSLPGANVLTF. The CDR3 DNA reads TGTGCCAGCATCAGTTCACTCCCTGGGGCCAACGTCCTGACTTTC.

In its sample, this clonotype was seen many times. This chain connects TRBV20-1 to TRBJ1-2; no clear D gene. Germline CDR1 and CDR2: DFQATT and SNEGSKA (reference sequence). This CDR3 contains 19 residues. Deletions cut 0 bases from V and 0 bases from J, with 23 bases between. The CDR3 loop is CSARDLRNEGSGANYGYTF. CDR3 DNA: TGCAGTGCTAGAGATTTACGTAACGAAGGGAGCGGGGCTAACTATGGCTACACCTTC.

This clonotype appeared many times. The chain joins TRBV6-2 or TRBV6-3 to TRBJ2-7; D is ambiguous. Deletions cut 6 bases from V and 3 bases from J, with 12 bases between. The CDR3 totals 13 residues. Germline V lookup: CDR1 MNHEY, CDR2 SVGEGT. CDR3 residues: CASRLSRFYEQYF. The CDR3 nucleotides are TGTGCCAGCAGACTATCCCGCTTCTACGAGCAGTACTTC.

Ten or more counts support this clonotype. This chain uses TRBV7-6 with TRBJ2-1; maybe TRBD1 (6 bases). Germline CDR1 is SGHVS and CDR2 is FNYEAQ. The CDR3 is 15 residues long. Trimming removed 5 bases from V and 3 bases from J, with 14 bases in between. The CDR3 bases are TGTGCCAGCAGCCCGACTGGACAGCTCTACAATGAGCAGTTCTTC. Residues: CASSPTGQLYNEQFF.

CDR3 bases: TGTGCCAGCAGCTTGTTCGCCGGAGGCGGCAATTCACCCCTCCACTTT. Protein product: CASSLFAGGGNSPLHF. This chain uses TRBV5-6 with TRBJ1-6; no clear D. The CDR3 extends over 16 amino acids. V was trimmed by 1 base and J by 7 bases, leaving 15 bases between them. The germline V gene has CDR1 SGHDT and CDR2 YYEEEE. Variable domain in full (rest from reference TRBV5-6 and TRBJ1-6): DAGVTQSPTHLIKTRGQQVTLRCSPKSGHDTVSWYQQALGQGPQFIFQYYEEEERQRGNFPDRFSGHQFPNYSSELNVNALLLGDSALYLCASSLFAGGGNSPLHFGNGTRLTVT.

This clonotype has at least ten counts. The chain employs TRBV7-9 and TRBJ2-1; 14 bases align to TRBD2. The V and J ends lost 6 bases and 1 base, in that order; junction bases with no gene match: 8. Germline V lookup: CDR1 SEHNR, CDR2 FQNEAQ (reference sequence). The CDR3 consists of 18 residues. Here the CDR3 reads CASRSGLAGAGSYNEQFF. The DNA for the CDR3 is TGTGCCAGCAGATCGGGACTAGCGGGGGCGGGGTCCTACAATGAGCAGTTCTTC. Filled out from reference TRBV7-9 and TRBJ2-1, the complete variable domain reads DTGVSQNPRHKITKRGQNVTFRCDPISEHNRLYWYRQTLGQGPEFLTYFQNEAQLEKSRLLSDRFSAERPKGSFSTLEIQRTEQGDSAMYLCASRSGLAGAGSYNEQFFGPGTRLTVL.

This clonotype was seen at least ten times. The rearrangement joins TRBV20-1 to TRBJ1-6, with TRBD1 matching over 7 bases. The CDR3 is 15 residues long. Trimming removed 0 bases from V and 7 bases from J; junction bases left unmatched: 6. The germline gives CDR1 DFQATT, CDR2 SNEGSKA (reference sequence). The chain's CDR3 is CSAREGTEQNSPLHF. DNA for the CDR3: TGCAGTGCTAGAGAAGGGACAGAGCAAAATTCACCCCTCCACTTT.

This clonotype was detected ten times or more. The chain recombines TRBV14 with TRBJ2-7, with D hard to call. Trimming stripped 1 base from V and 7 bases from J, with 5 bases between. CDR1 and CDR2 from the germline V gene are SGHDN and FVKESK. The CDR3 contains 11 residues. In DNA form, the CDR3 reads TGTGCCAGCAGCCAAGTTACGGAGCAGTACTTC. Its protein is CASSQVTEQYF.

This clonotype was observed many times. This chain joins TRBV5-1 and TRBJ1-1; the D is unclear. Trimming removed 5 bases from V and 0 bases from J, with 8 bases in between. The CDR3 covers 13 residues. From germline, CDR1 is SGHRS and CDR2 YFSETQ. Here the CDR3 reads CASRDGMNTEAFF. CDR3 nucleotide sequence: TGCGCCAGCAGGGACGGCATGAACACTGAAGCTTTCTTT.